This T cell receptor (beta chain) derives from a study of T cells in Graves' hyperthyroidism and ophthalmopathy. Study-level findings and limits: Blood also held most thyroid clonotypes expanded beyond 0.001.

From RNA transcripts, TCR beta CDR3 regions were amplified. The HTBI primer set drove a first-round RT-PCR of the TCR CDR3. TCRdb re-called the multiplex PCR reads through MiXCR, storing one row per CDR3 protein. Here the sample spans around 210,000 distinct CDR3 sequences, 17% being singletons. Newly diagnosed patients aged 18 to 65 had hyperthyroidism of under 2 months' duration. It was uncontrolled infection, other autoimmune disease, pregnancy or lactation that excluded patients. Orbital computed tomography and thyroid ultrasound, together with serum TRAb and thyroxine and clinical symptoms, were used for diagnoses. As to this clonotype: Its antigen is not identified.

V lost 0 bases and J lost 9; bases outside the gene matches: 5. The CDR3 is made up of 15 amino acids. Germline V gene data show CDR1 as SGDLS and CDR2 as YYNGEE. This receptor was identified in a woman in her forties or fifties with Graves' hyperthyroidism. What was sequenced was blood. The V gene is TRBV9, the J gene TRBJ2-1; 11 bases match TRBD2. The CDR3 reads CASSVATSGSGEQFF. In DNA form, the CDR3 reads TGTGCCAGCAGCGTAGCTACTAGCGGGAGTGGTGAGCAGTTCTTC.